The present TCR beta chain was sequenced within a study of cytomegalovirus exposure and HLA in healthy donors. Study overall: The approximately 130 validation repertoires matched the 666 first-cohort repertoires in platform, a later analysis reported.

Some clones are missing from TCRdb's copy, which holds only in-frame ones; the method was immunoSEQ multiplex PCR. In the table there are about 160,000 clones, around 92% of which are singletons. CDR3 size: 13 residues. From germline, CDR1 is LGHNT and CDR2 FRNRAP. With 3 bases clipped from V and 6 bases from J, the junction kept 3 bases outside the gene matches. The sequenced sample consisted of PBMCs. This sequence joins TRBV12-5 and TRBJ2-3; 7 bases agree with TRBD1. This receptor was identified in a young woman in good health and CMV-seropositive. CDR3 nucleotide sequence: TGTGCTAGTGGTTTTCAGGGGGTGGATACGCAGTATTTT. Residues: CASGFQGVDTQYF.